The 11 T cell receptor beta chains below were found in one sample sequenced in a study of T cells after yellow fever vaccination. TCRdb ran MiXCR on the 5' RACE reads and lists one entry per CDR3 protein. The sample includes just under 600,000 distinct CDR3 sequences, roughly 12% seen only once; the top ten take about 14%. The sample consisted of PBMCs, taken on the day of the yellow fever booster vaccination. Receptor source: a man aged 25 to 40 who received the YFV17D yellow fever vaccine.

This clonotype was found a few times. The V gene is TRBV29-1, the J gene TRBJ1-1; tentative D call: TRBD1 (6 bases). With 6 bases removed from V and 0 bases from J, the gap between germline ends came to 17 bases. The CDR3 runs to 15 residues. CDR1 SQVTM and CDR2 ANQGSEA come from the germline V gene. The CDR3 loop reads CSVTPVGDMNTEAFF. As DNA, the CDR3 is TGCAGCGTGACCCCCGTTGGGGACATGAACACTGAAGCTTTCTTT.

V gene TRBV11-3 combines with J gene TRBJ2-3; D gene unclear. Trimming removed 2 bases from V and 5 bases from J, with 8 bases in between. The CDR3 has 13 amino acids. Germline V lookup: CDR1 SGHNT, CDR2 YENEEA. The CDR3 nucleotides read TGTGCCAGCAGCTTAACGCCCGGAGATACGCAGTATTTT. Translated: CASSLTPGDTQYF.

As regards this clonotype: The junction departs from the called germline gene at one end, perhaps through a read error. V usage is TRBV20-1 and J usage is TRBJ2-1; D gene ambiguous. The CDR3 runs to 12 residues. The V gene's germline CDR1 is DFQATT and CDR2 SNEGSKA (reference sequence). CDR3 sequence (DNA): TGCAGTGCTAGAGATCCGGCTAGACCCGCTATCTTC. Translated, it gives CSARDPARPAIF.

This chain joins TRBV5-6 and TRBJ2-5; D gene unclear. CDR1 SGHDT and CDR2 YYEEEE come from the germline V gene. CDR3 size: 15 residues. V lost 1 base and J lost 5, with 15 bases in between. The DNA for the CDR3 is TGTGCCAGCAGCTTGTTTGAGTCGTTTATTGAGACCCAGTACTTC. It codes for CASSLFESFIETQYF.

This clonotype was seen many times. This chain links TRBV2 with TRBJ2-7, with 7 bases identical to TRBD1. The germline V gene has CDR1 SNHLY and CDR2 FYNNEI. This CDR3 has 14 residues. J lost 2 bases, V lost 4 bases, and 5 bases had no gene match. The CDR3 reads CASSADRVTYEQYF. The CDR3, as DNA: TGTGCCAGCAGTGCCGACAGGGTTACCTACGAGCAGTACTTC.

The V gene is TRBV5-1, the J gene TRBJ2-5; D possibly corresponds to TRBD1 (6 bases). From germline, CDR1 is SGHRS and CDR2 YFSETQ. V lost 4 bases to trimming and J lost 7 bases, with 17 bases between them. The CDR3 has 14 amino acids. CDR3 nucleotide sequence: TGCGCCAGCAGCCCAGACAGGAATCGACGGACCCAGTACTTC. Its protein product is CASSPDRNRRTQYF.

In this sample, this clonotype turned up a few times. The V and J genes are TRBV9 and TRBJ2-3, with D perhaps TRBD1 (6 bases). Trimming left V 0 bases short and J 3 bases short, with 11 bases between. This CDR3 is 15 amino acids long. Germline-derived CDR1 and CDR2 are SGDLS and YYNGEE. The CDR3 DNA reads as TGTGCCAGCAGCGTAGATGTACAGGGAACAGATACGCAGTATTTT. It specifies CASSVDVQGTDTQYF.

The rearrangement joins TRBV6-1 to TRBJ2-3; D is unresolved. Germline loops: CDR1 MNHNS, CDR2 SASEGT. This CDR3 is 13 amino acids long. V lost 7 bases to trimming and J lost 0 bases, with 8 bases between them. CDR3 sequence: CASIPMSTDTQYF. DNA for the CDR3: TGTGCCAGCATCCCGATGAGCACAGATACGCAGTATTTT.

This clonotype was detected only a few times. The gene calls are TRBV2 and TRBJ2-3; no reliable D call. Trimming removed 7 bases from V and 0 bases from J, with 14 bases in between. CDR1 and CDR2 from the germline V gene are SNHLY and FYNNEI. This CDR3 comprises 15 residues. In nucleotides, the CDR3 is TGTGCCAGCATTGGAATGGGTACTAGCACAGATACGCAGTATTTT. As protein: CASIGMGTSTDTQYF.

The V and J genes are TRBV6-1 and TRBJ2-3, with D possibly TRBD2 on 6 matching bases. The CDR3 extends over 14 amino acids. V was shortened by 8 bases and J by 3 bases, with 15 bases between the two germline ends. Germline CDR1 and CDR2: MNHNS and SASEGT. The CDR3 DNA reads as TGTGCCAGCGATGTCGTAGGAGGGACAGATACGCAGTATTTT. Translating it yields CASDVVGGTDTQYF.

This clonotype was detected ten times or more. The rearrangement links TRBV5-4 to TRBJ2-7; unclear D gene. Germline V gives CDR1 SGHNT, CDR2 YYREEE (reference sequence). CDR3 size: 14 residues. Trimming left V 2 bases short and J 3 bases short, with 12 bases between. CDR3 sequence: CASSLPGSLYEQYF. The DNA for the CDR3 is TGTGCCAGCAGCTTACCAGGCTCCCTCTACGAGCAGTACTTC.